This T cell receptor (beta chain) came from a study of T-cell memory formation after mild COVID-19. Study-level information: For the most part, TCR clusters were specific to one donor. Study conclusions and caveats: The study found balanced CD4/CD8 in clones contracting day 15 to 85 and a CD4+ lean in later expanders. Nothing showed for sure that second-wave clones peaking on day 37 were SARS-CoV-2 specific.

The CDR3 has 14 amino acids. In germline, CDR1 is SGHRS, CDR2 YFSETQ. Trimming left V 0 bases short and J 5 bases short, with 9 bases between. Points on this clonotype: Its specificity is not known.

UMIs and sample barcodes were carried by the TCR alpha and TCR beta cDNA libraries that 5'RACE produced using constant-segment primers. MiXCR, run by TCRdb on the 5' RACE reads, gives a single entry per CDR3 protein. The repertoire consists of around 200,000 distinct CDR3 sequences, with about 11% occurring once and the leading ten covering less than 4%. This clonotype originated in a young man who had mild COVID-19 (a few samples of this study predate the infection). Cell type and time point are not known. V is TRBV5-1 and J is TRBJ2-1; D remains ambiguous. Sample: PBMCs or a T cell subset sorted from them (not recorded which). The CDR3 loop is CASSLADGDNEQFF. The CDR3 DNA reads as TGCGCCAGCAGCTTGGCCGATGGCGACAATGAGCAGTTCTTC.